By its share, the clone carrying this TCR beta chain is medium-sized. Its antigen is not known. The data were obtained in a study of breast tumors, draining lymph nodes, adjacent tissues. Study results and limitations: Tumors had less TCR diversity than lymph nodes, more than nontumor tissue.

This CDR3 region has 13 residues. V gave up 6 bases and J gave up 4 bases; unmatched junction bases: 3. Per the germline V gene, CDR1 is SQVTM and CDR2 is ANQGSEA. Using its own MiXCR run on the multiplex PCR reads, TCRdb lists one record per CDR3 protein. The sample records 50,000 to 65,000 distinct CDR3 sequences, roughly two fifths being singletons. The sample comprised breast tumor tissue. The sequence was obtained from a female donor with breast cancer. Some clones in this sample may be carry-over from other donors' samples. The V gene is TRBV29-1, the J gene TRBJ1-6; 7 bases match TRBD1. The CDR3 region has the DNA TGCAGCGTAGGGACAGATTATAATTCACCCCTCCACTTT. It yields the protein CSVGTDYNSPLHF.